The source of this TCR beta chain is a study of blood T cell repertoires in COVID-19. Study overall: From the United States, Italy and Spain came samples of acute and convalescent COVID-19. PBMCs, B-cell-depleted T cells, or T cells provided the cDNA or gDNA that made up the material.

CDR3 length equals 11 residues. Deletions cut 7 bases from V and 8 bases from J, with 11 bases between. Looked up from germline, CDR1 is MNHEY and CDR2 is SVGAGI. Study processing details: Reference gene primer amplification yielded estimated nucleated cell counts. Libraries were prepared by immunoSEQ multiplex PCR; TCRdb keeps only in-frame clonotypes and omits some of them. Clone size and the V and J calls come from that table; the DNA yielded D and trimming. Of about 87,000 clones listed, around 87% are singletons. Sequencing was carried out using peripheral blood. This TCR was sampled from a man aged 40-55 years with acute or convalescent COVID-19. The V call is TRBV6-5, the J call TRBJ1-1, with unresolved D. Written as DNA, the CDR3 is TGTGCCAGCACGCGTGGTAGAGAAGCTTTCTTT. Translated, it gives CASTRGREAFF.